These 22 T cell receptor beta chains share one sample of origin, sequenced in a study of T-cell memory formation after mild COVID-19. MiXCR, run by TCRdb on the 5' RACE reads, gives a single entry per CDR3 protein. The repertoire holds a few hundred thousand distinct CDR3 sequences, with 20% to 25% as singletons. Source material: PBMCs or a T cell subset sorted from them (not recorded which). These receptors all come from a man aged 18-30 years who had mild COVID-19 (a few samples of this study predate the infection). Cell type and time point are not known.

This clonotype was seen a few times. This chain links TRBV15 with TRBJ2-5; D remains unclear. The CDR3 sequence is 12 residues long. V gave up 0 bases and J gave up 5 bases, with 4 bases separating them. CDR1 and CDR2 (germline): LNHNV, YYDKDF (reference sequence). CDR3 sequence reads: CATSRDGETQYF. The CDR3 nucleotides are TGTGCCACCAGCAGAGATGGGGAGACCCAGTACTTC.

This sequence joins TRBV24-1 and TRBJ1-1; D ambiguous. The CDR3 has 13 amino acids. Germline lookup yields CDR1 KGHDR and CDR2 SFDVKD. V was cut by 2 bases and J by 1 base, with 4 bases left in between. The DNA for the CDR3 is TGTGCCACCAGTGATTATCGGAACACTGAAGCTTTCTTT. Protein sequence: CATSDYRNTEAFF.

This rearrangement joins TRBV6-5 to TRBJ2-2; D is unresolved. The CDR3 is made up of 15 amino acids. The V gene's germline CDR1 is MNHEY and CDR2 SVGAGI. Trimming shortened V by 0 bases and J by 1 base, and 6 bases separated the two germline ends. For the CDR3, the DNA is TGTGCCAGCAGTTACTCGAGGTTGAACACCGGGGAGCTGTTTTTT. The encoded protein is CASSYSRLNTGELFF.

The genes are TRBV5-1 and TRBJ2-7, with 9 bases identical to TRBD1. The CDR3 sequence is 12 residues long. J was trimmed by 2 bases and V by 9 bases; bases with no gene match: 3. Per the germline V gene, CDR1 is SGHRS and CDR2 is YFSETQ. The CDR3 region is CANRDRAYEQYV. Here the CDR3 DNA reads TGCGCCAATCGGGACAGGGCCTACGAGCAGTACGTC.

This clonotype was recorded many times. J is TRBJ2-5 and V is TRBV12-3 or TRBV12-4, with D perhaps being TRBD1 or TRBD2 (5 bases each). This CDR3 comprises 14 residues. V dropped 3 bases and J dropped 5 bases, with 13 bases sitting between them. CDR3 sequence: CASSLRGLGETQYF. The CDR3 bases are TGTGCCAGCAGTTTGAGGGGTTTAGGGGAGACCCAGTACTTC.

The rearrangement uses TRBV20-1 and TRBJ2-4; D gene ambiguous. Germline loops: CDR1 DFQATT, CDR2 SNEGSKA (reference sequence). There are 14 residues in the CDR3. The V end lost 1 base, the J end lost 0 bases, and 7 bases lay between the germline ends. Written as DNA, the CDR3 is TGCAGTGCTAGAGTAGGAGAAGCCAAAAACATTCAGTACTTC. The encoded protein is CSARVGEAKNIQYF.

CDR3 coding DNA: TGTGCCATCGGTAGGGGGAAGTCCTCCGGGGAGCTGTTTTTT. Its protein product is CAIGRGKSSGELFF. This chain links TRBV10-3 with TRBJ2-2; perhaps TRBD1 as D (6 bases). Deletions cut 8 bases from V and 6 bases from J, with 16 bases between. This CDR3 contains 14 residues. Germline CDR1 is ENHRY and CDR2 is SYGVKD.

The chain uses TRBV11-1 and TRBJ2-7, with a possible D match to TRBD2 (5 bases). V was cut by 3 bases and J by 3 bases, with 9 bases left in between. Germline CDR1 is SGHAT and CDR2 is FQDESV (reference sequence). The CDR3 runs to 13 residues. The DNA for the CDR3 is TGTGCCAGCAGCTTGGGAGAGAACTACGAGCAGTACTTC. This gives the protein CASSLGENYEQYF.

The chain recombines TRBV5-6 with TRBJ2-2; D gene unclear. CDR3 length equals 15 residues. With 4 bases removed from V and 0 bases from J, the gap between germline ends came to 10 bases. Germline V gives CDR1 SGHDT, CDR2 YYEEEE. The CDR3 DNA follows: TGTGCCAGCAGCCCAAGACACACGAACACCGGGGAGCTGTTTTTT. Encoded protein: CASSPRHTNTGELFF. Variable domain in full (rest from reference TRBV5-6 and TRBJ2-2): DAGVTQSPTHLIKTRGQQVTLRCSPKSGHDTVSWYQQALGQGPQFIFQYYEEEERQRGNFPDRFSGHQFPNYSSELNVNALLLGDSALYLCASSPRHTNTGELFFGEGSRLTVL.

A few counts support this clonotype. The chain couples TRBV5-1 to TRBJ1-1, with 9 positions matching TRBD1. The ends lost 3 bases at V and 4 bases at J; junction bases unmatched: 4. Germline CDR1 is SGHRS and CDR2 is YFSETQ. This CDR3 is 14 amino acids long. CDR3 bases: TGCGCCAGCAGCTCCGTGGACAGGGGCACTGAAGCTTTCTTT. Its translation is CASSSVDRGTEAFF.

The chain combines TRBV6-5 with TRBJ2-7; perhaps TRBD1 as D (6 bases). Trimming stripped 6 bases from V and 7 bases from J, with 19 bases between. CDR1 MNHEY and CDR2 SVGAGI come from the germline V gene. This CDR3 is 14 amino acids long. The CDR3 DNA reads as TGTGCCAGCAGCAACGGGGTCCGGACAGTGGAGCAGTACTTC. Translated: CASSNGVRTVEQYF.

The chain uses TRBV19 and TRBJ2-5; perhaps D is TRBD1 or TRBD2 (5 bases each). The CDR3 contains 13 residues. The germline gives CDR1 LNHDA, CDR2 SQIVND (reference sequence). V lost 3 bases to trimming and J lost 5 bases, with 10 bases between them. CDR3 sequence (DNA): TGTGCCAGTAGTATTAGGGACGGGGAGACCCAGTACTTC. Protein sequence: CASSIRDGETQYF.

The gene calls are TRBV6-5 and TRBJ1-1, with 7 bases matching TRBD1. The CDR3 sequence is 13 residues long. In germline, CDR1 is MNHEY, CDR2 SVGAGI. J was trimmed by 8 bases and V by 8 bases; bases with no gene match: 11. CDR3 DNA: TGTGCCAGCCAAGGGCCGTTACAGGGGGAAGCTTTCTTT. This sequence encodes CASQGPLQGEAFF.

The CDR3 reads CASRPITSGGAAETQYF. CDR3 sequence (DNA): TGTGCCAGCAGGCCAATCACTAGCGGGGGGGCCGCGGAGACCCAGTACTTC. The genes are TRBV27 and TRBJ2-5, with 13 bases lining up with TRBD2. The CDR3 sequence is 17 residues long. Germline lookup yields CDR1 MNHEY and CDR2 SMNVEV (reference sequence). Unmatched junction bases numbered 12, after V lost 6 bases and J lost 5 bases.

The CDR3 DNA follows: TGTGCCAGCAGCTCCAGCCCCTCGGATACGCAGTATTTT. It is translated as CASSSSPSDTQYF. The J gene is TRBJ2-3, the V gene TRBV7-2; D remains unclear. Germline V gene data show CDR1 as SGHTA and CDR2 as FQGNSA. The CDR3 has 13 residues. Trimming took off 4 bases at V and 6 bases at J, with 11 bases between the two ends.

This clonotype was seen at least ten times. The chain recombines TRBV7-2 with TRBJ2-7; a possible D gene is TRBD2 (6 bases). This CDR3 spans 13 amino acids. Looked up from germline, CDR1 is SGHTA and CDR2 is FQGNSA. V was pared by 5 bases and J by 6 bases, with 14 bases between. The chain's CDR3 is CASSDRREREQYF. The DNA of the CDR3 is TGTGCCAGCAGCGACCGGAGGGAGCGCGAGCAGTACTTC.

This clonotype was counted many times. This chain connects TRBV4-1 to TRBJ2-1; TRBD2 aligns across 9 bases. The CDR3 extends over 13 amino acids. Germline CDR1 MGHRA, CDR2 YSYEKL. Trimming removed 6 bases from V and 10 bases from J; junction bases left unmatched: 7. The CDR3 loop is CASRGLASGEQFF. CDR3 sequence (DNA): TGCGCCAGCAGGGGACTAGCATCAGGGGAGCAGTTCTTC.

The sample holds a few counts of this clonotype. The chain carries TRBV19 and TRBJ1-6; D is perhaps TRBD1 (6 bases). Germline CDR1 LNHDA, CDR2 SQIVND (reference sequence). V was shortened by 7 bases and J by 10 bases, with 20 bases between the two germline ends. The CDR3 is 15 amino acids. CDR3 sequence (DNA): TGTGCCAGTAAGTGGCAGGGGCCTTTTAACTCACCCCTCCACTTT. It yields the protein CASKWQGPFNSPLHF.

This clonotype was found a few times. V is TRBV6-5 and J is TRBJ2-1; possible D gene TRBD1, 5 bases. This CDR3 contains 12 residues. CDR1 and CDR2 (germline): MNHEY, SVGAGI. V lost 9 bases and J lost 5, with 11 bases in between. The CDR3, as DNA: TGTGCCAGTTCTAGGGGTAACAATGAGCAGTTCTTC. Its translation is CASSRGNNEQFF.

The V and J genes are TRBV6-5 and TRBJ2-5; 7 nucleotides line up with TRBD1. The CDR3 spans 15 residues. The V segment lost 4 bases and the J segment 1 base; nucleotides outside the gene matches: 6. Germline V gene lookup returns CDR1 MNHEY and CDR2 SVGAGI. CDR3 loop: CASSSPNRGQETQYF. The CDR3 nucleotides are TGTGCCAGCAGTTCCCCTAACAGGGGCCAAGAGACCCAGTACTTC.

The chain uses TRBV15 and TRBJ2-2; D is undetermined. V shed 6 bases and J shed 3 bases, with 11 bases lying between them. The CDR3 runs 14 residues. CDR1 is LNHNV and CDR2 is YYDKDF in the germline V gene (reference sequence). CDR3 region: CATSLTAHTGELFF. As DNA, the CDR3 is TGTGCCACCAGTCTAACAGCTCACACCGGGGAGCTGTTTTTT.

This clonotype was observed a handful of times. This chain links TRBV7-9 with TRBJ2-5; D is perhaps TRBD2 (6 bases). The CDR3 spans 13 residues. V lost 5 bases and J 4 bases, leaving 11 bases between the germline ends. The germline V gene has CDR1 SEHNR and CDR2 FQNEAQ (reference sequence). DNA of the CDR3: TGTGCCAGCAGCGCGGGAAGTGGAGAGACCCAGTACTTC. Its translation: CASSAGSGETQYF.